This T cell receptor (beta chain) was identified during a study of cytomegalovirus exposure and HLA in healthy donors. A word on this clone: The antigen is not known.

This CDR3 is 16 amino acids long. Germline values: CDR1 SGHVS, CDR2 FQNEAQ. V lost 5 bases, J lost 2 bases, and 17 bases lay in between. PCR involved 60 Vbeta and 13 Jbeta primers. Produced via immunoSEQ multiplex PCR; TCRdb's table is partial and in-frame only. The sample yields hundreds of thousands of clones, 76% seen once. Study-wide results and caveats: After further analysis at a later stage, roughly 15,000 TCR beta sequences were associated with HLA alleles at 0.05 false discovery rate.

The sample taken for sequencing was PBMCs. This receptor was taken from a man aged 18 to 29 in good health and CMV-seronegative. The V and J genes are TRBV7-8 and TRBJ2-3; D is unresolved. Here the CDR3 DNA reads TGTGCCAGCAGCCACCACTCCGAGAAGAACACAGATACGCAGTATTTT. Translated: CASSHHSEKNTDTQYF.